This entry is about one T cell receptor (beta chain). Each patient's relapse followed autologous stem cell transplantation, and brentuximab vedotin exposure varied. Complete response, partial response or progressive disease constituted the best response categories observed. Some clones are missing from TCRdb's copy, which holds only in-frame ones; the method was immunoSEQ multiplex PCR. Of approximately 79,000 clones in the sample, approximately 91% were seen once. Trimming pared 0 bases from V and 4 bases from J, leaving 17 bases between. This CDR3 has 17 amino acids. From germline, CDR1 is SGDLS and CDR2 YYNGEE. These data are taken from a study of PD-1 blockade in classical Hodgkin lymphoma.

The receptor was isolated from a human donor with classical Hodgkin lymphoma. Sample: peripheral blood mononuclear cells (PBMCs), taken before the second cycle of nivolumab. The chain carries TRBV9 and TRBJ2-1; D is possibly TRBD2 (5 bases). CDR3 sequence: CASSVEDAGQRYNEQFF. CDR3 nucleotide sequence: TGTGCCAGCAGCGTAGAGGACGCGGGTCAGAGGTACAATGAGCAGTTCTTC.